The next 23 T cell receptor beta chains were all read from a single sample in a study of blood T cell repertoires in COVID-19. Using immunoSEQ multiplex PCR, the repertoire was profiled, and TCRdb retains in-frame clones only, with some absent. The table includes about 100,000 clones, around 90% detected once. Sequenced: peripheral blood. The source of these receptors is a human donor in a cohort sampled during active COVID-19.

CDR3 region: CASSRGSGGLVETQYF. In DNA form, the CDR3 reads TGTGCCAGTAGTAGGGGATCTGGAGGGCTGGTGGAGACCCAGTACTTC. V gene TRBV19 combines with J gene TRBJ2-5; possible D gene TRBD2, 6 bases. CDR3 size: 16 residues. With 4 bases removed from V and 5 bases from J, the gap between germline ends came to 20 bases. Per the germline V gene, CDR1 is LNHDA and CDR2 is SQIVND (reference sequence). The full variable domain, its missing parts supplied by reference TRBV19 and TRBJ2-5, is DGGITQSPKYLFRKEGQNVTLSCEQNLNHDAMYWYRQDPGQGLRLIYYSQIVNDFQKGDIAEGYSVSREKKESFPLTVTSAQKNPTAFYLCASSRGSGGLVETQYFGPGTRLLVL.

This clone was found once. The genes are TRBV5-1 and TRBJ2-1, with 12 bases that match TRBD2. There are 17 residues in the CDR3. V lost 3 bases and J lost 1; bases outside the gene matches: 5. Germline-derived CDR1 and CDR2 are SGHRS and YFSETQ. The CDR3 loop reads CASSSSSGRGSYNEQFF. CDR3 nucleotides: TGCGCCAGCAGCTCATCTAGCGGGAGGGGGTCCTACAATGAGCAGTTCTTC.

V is TRBV5-5 and J is TRBJ2-7; 12 positions agree with TRBD2. The CDR3 length is 17 residues. V was clipped by 0 bases and J by 3 bases; unmatched bases: 7. Germline lookup yields CDR1 SGHKS and CDR2 YYEKEE (reference sequence). For the CDR3, the DNA is TGTGCCAGCAGCTTGGCCGGACTAGCGGGAAGATTCTACGAGCAGTACTTC. The encoded protein is CASSLAGLAGRFYEQYF.

The CDR3 protein is CASSPYRTGTNTGELFF. CDR3 nucleotides: TGTGCCAGCTCCCCATACCGGACAGGGACGAACACCGGGGAGCTGTTTTTT. This chain uses TRBV18 with TRBJ2-2, with 8 bases matching TRBD1. The germline CDR1 and CDR2 sequences are KGHSH and LQKENI. The CDR3 sequence is 17 residues long. The V gene end was trimmed by 6 bases and the J gene end by 0 bases; junction bases not matched to a gene: 9.

This clone was detected only once. The chain has TRBV6-5 and TRBJ2-1; 10 bases are shared with TRBD1. There are 15 residues in the CDR3. From germline, CDR1 is MNHEY and CDR2 SVGAGI. V was clipped by 8 bases and J by 4 bases; unmatched bases: 8. In DNA form, the CDR3 reads TGTGCCAGCTCCCGGGACAGGGGCTTTTACAATGAGCAGTTCTTC. This encodes CASSRDRGFYNEQFF.

This sequence joins TRBV28 and TRBJ1-3; 9 nucleotides align to TRBD1. The junction had 7 bases not matched to a gene; V was cut back by 6 bases and J by 4 bases. Germline assignment: CDR1 MDHEN and CDR2 SYDVKM. This CDR3 contains 15 residues. CDR3 DNA sequence: TGTGCCAGCAGCACCGGGACAGGGTCCGGAAACACCATATATTTT. It specifies CASSTGTGSGNTIYF.

The chain recombines TRBV11-3 with TRBJ2-1; D remains unclear. V was shortened by 1 base and J by 4 bases, with 5 bases between the two germline ends. The CDR3 consists of 13 residues. CDR1 SGHNT and CDR2 YENEEA come from the germline V gene. This CDR3 reads CASSLAIYNEQFF. CDR3 coding DNA: TGTGCCAGCAGCTTAGCCATTTACAATGAGCAGTTCTTC. Using reference TRBV11-3 and TRBJ2-1 for the parts outside the CDR3, the full variable domain is EAGVVQSPRYKIIEKKQPVAFWCNPISGHNTLYWYLQNLGQGPELLIRYENEEAVDDSQLPKDRFSAERLKGVDSTLKIQPAELGDSAVYLCASSLAIYNEQFFGPGTRLTVL.

The chain couples TRBV28 to TRBJ1-6; weak D call: TRBD1 (5 bases). Trimming left V 6 bases short and J 6 bases short, with 24 bases between. Germline lookup yields CDR1 MDHEN and CDR2 SYDVKM. CDR3 size: 18 residues. The CDR3 protein is CASSKRVSDWDSNSPLHF. The CDR3 nucleotides are TGTGCCAGCAGCAAAAGGGTTAGTGATTGGGACTCTAATTCACCCCTCCACTTT.

A single count supports this clone. This chain links TRBV7-9 with TRBJ2-7; TRBD1 matches 12 bases. The CDR3 extends over 16 amino acids. CDR1 and CDR2 from the germline V gene are SEHNR and FQNEAQ (reference sequence). The V gene end was trimmed by 5 bases and the J gene end by 7 bases; junction bases not matched to a gene: 12. In DNA, the CDR3 is TGTGCCAGCAGCCCCGCGGCGGGACAGGGGGCGGAAGAGCAGTACTTC. It translates to CASSPAAGQGAEEQYF. Looking up the rest from reference TRBV7-9 and TRBJ2-7 gives the full variable domain: DTGVSQNPRHKITKRGQNVTFRCDPISEHNRLYWYRQTLGQGPEFLTYFQNEAQLEKSRLLSDRFSAERPKGSFSTLEIQRTEQGDSAMYLCASSPAAGQGAEEQYFGPGTRLTVT.

This clone was detected once. V and J are TRBV2 and TRBJ1-2; weak D call: TRBD1 (6 bases). With 8 bases removed from V and 2 bases from J, the gap between germline ends came to 12 bases. Germline values: CDR1 SNHLY, CDR2 FYNNEI. This CDR3 is built from 13 residues. CDR3 residues: CASYRELNYGYTF. In DNA, the CDR3 is TGTGCCAGCTACAGGGAGCTGAACTATGGCTACACCTTC.

This chain uses TRBV19 with TRBJ1-6; tentative D call: TRBD1 (5 bases). The V end was cut by 7 bases, the J end by 6 bases, with 13 bases between. From germline, CDR1 is LNHDA and CDR2 SQIVND (reference sequence). This CDR3 is built from 14 residues. Written as DNA, the CDR3 is TGTGCCAGTACCATGGTGGGGCGTAATTCACCCCTCCACTTT. Residues: CASTMVGRNSPLHF.

The chain couples TRBV6-1 to TRBJ2-3; TRBD2 matches at 8 bases. Germline V gene lookup returns CDR1 MNHNS and CDR2 SASEGT. Trimming took 1 base from V and 6 from J; bases not matched to a gene: 9. This CDR3 comprises 16 residues. The CDR3 region is CASSEDPAGVPDTQYF. The CDR3 nucleotides read TGTGCCAGCAGTGAAGACCCAGCGGGAGTACCGGATACGCAGTATTTT.

The V and J genes are TRBV19 and TRBJ1-5; D is undetermined. Trimming removed 3 bases at V and 3 bases at J, with 3 bases between. The CDR3 is made up of 12 amino acids. The germline CDR1 and CDR2 sequences are LNHDA and SQIVND (reference sequence). CDR3: CASSILNQPQHF. The DNA of the CDR3 is TGTGCCAGTAGTATTCTCAATCAGCCCCAGCATTTT.

This chain links TRBV4-1 with TRBJ1-1; a possible D gene is TRBD1 (5 bases). Germline assignment: CDR1 MGHRA and CDR2 YSYEKL. This CDR3 is built from 15 residues. Deletions cut 4 bases from V and 8 bases from J, with 20 bases between. The CDR3: CASSPLPFKGSEAFF. DNA for the CDR3: TGCGCCAGCAGCCCACTCCCGTTTAAGGGGTCCGAAGCTTTCTTT.

The J gene is TRBJ2-7, the V gene TRBV7-2; 8 bases line up with TRBD1. Germline assignment: CDR1 SGHTA and CDR2 FQGNSA. The length of the CDR3 is 14 residues. The V segment lost 7 bases and the J segment 2 bases; nucleotides outside the gene matches: 7. CDR3 in amino acids: CASTQGQVPYEQYF. DNA of the CDR3: TGTGCCAGCACCCAGGGACAGGTACCCTACGAGCAGTACTTC. Full variable domain (rest looked up from reference TRBV7-2 and TRBJ2-7): GAGVSQSPSNKVTEKGKDVELRCDPISGHTALYWYRQSLGQGLEFLIYFQGNSAPDKSGLPSDRFSAERTGGSVSTLTIQRTQQEDSAVYLCASTQGQVPYEQYFGPGTRLTVT.

The genes are TRBV9 and TRBJ2-2, with D maybe TRBD2 (6 bases). Trimming left V 2 bases short and J 7 bases short, with 24 bases between. Germline-derived CDR1 and CDR2 are SGDLS and YYNGEE. The CDR3 runs 18 residues. Here the CDR3 DNA reads TGTGCCAGCAGCGTTCATCCCGGGACTGCGAATAGGGGCGGGGAGCTGTTTTTT. It is translated as CASSVHPGTANRGGELFF.

The V and J genes are TRBV6-5 and TRBJ1-5; D gene unclear. V was cut by 7 bases and J by 3 bases, with 10 bases left in between. Per the germline V gene, CDR1 is MNHEY and CDR2 is SVGAGI. This CDR3 is 13 amino acids long. The CDR3 region is CASMPVLNQPQHF. As DNA, the CDR3 is TGTGCCAGCATGCCAGTTCTCAATCAGCCCCAGCATTTT.

This chain joins TRBV7-9 and TRBJ1-6; 8 bases align to TRBD1. With 2 bases clipped from V and 7 bases from J, the junction kept 7 bases outside the gene matches. The CDR3 length is 16 residues. Germline loops: CDR1 SEHNR, CDR2 FQNEAQ (reference sequence). The CDR3 nucleotides are TGTGCCAGCAGCTTAAGGGGGACAGGAGAAAATTCACCCCTCCACTTT. This sequence encodes CASSLRGTGENSPLHF.

This chain uses TRBV7-3 with TRBJ2-5; TRBD1 aligns across 8 bases. CDR1 and CDR2 (germline): SGHTA, FQGTGA. V was pared by 2 bases and J by 5 bases, with 10 bases of the junction left unmatched. This CDR3 region has 16 residues. The CDR3 DNA is TGTGCCAGCAGCTTACACCGACAGGGGACGGGGGAGACCCAGTACTTC. Protein: CASSLHRQGTGETQYF.

V gene TRBV19 combines with J gene TRBJ2-4; maybe TRBD2 (7 bases). The germline V gene encodes CDR1 LNHDA and CDR2 SQIVND (reference sequence). Trimming left V 3 bases short and J 8 bases short, with 20 bases between. This CDR3 contains 16 residues. DNA of the CDR3: TGTGCCAGTAGTATGTCCCCAAGGGGGGGGAGGGACATTCAGTACTTC. This encodes CASSMSPRGGRDIQYF.

CDR3 loop: CASSPPSAVNEQFF. As DNA, the CDR3 is TGTGCCAGCTCACCACCGTCCGCGGTCAATGAGCAGTTCTTC. The V and J genes are TRBV18 and TRBJ2-1; D ambiguous. In germline, CDR1 is KGHSH, CDR2 LQKENI. The CDR3 loop spans 14 amino acids. V was pared by 0 bases and J by 6 bases, with 9 bases between.

This chain connects TRBV29-1 to TRBJ2-1; the D is unclear. V was cut by 3 bases and J by 4 bases, with 7 bases left in between. In germline, CDR1 is SQVTM, CDR2 ANQGSEA. The CDR3 extends over 12 amino acids. CDR3 sequence (DNA): TGCAGCGTTGAGGTCAGATACAATGAGCAGTTCTTC. Its translation: CSVEVRYNEQFF.

The chain uses TRBV3-1 (or the pseudogene TRBV3-2) and TRBJ1-4; D is uncertain. The V gene lost 0 bases and the J gene lost 14 bases, with 7 bases spanning the gap. Per the germline V gene, CDR1 is LGHDT and CDR2 is YNNKEL (reference sequence). The CDR3 is 11 residues long. DNA of the CDR3: TGTGCCAGCAGCCAAGATCGGTCCCTGTTTTTT. Its protein product is CASSQDRSLFF.